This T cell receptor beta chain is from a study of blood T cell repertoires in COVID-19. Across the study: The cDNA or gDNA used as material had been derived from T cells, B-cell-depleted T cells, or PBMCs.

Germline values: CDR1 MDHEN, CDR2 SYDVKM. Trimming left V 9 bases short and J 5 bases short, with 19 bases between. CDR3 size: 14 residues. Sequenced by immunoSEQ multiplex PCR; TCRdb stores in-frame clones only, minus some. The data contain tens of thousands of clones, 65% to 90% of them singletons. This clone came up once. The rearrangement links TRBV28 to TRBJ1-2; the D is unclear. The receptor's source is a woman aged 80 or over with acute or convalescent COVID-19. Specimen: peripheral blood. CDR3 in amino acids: CASAPVQRVYGYTF. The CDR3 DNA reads TGTGCCAGTGCCCCCGTGCAACGGGTGTATGGCTACACCTTC.